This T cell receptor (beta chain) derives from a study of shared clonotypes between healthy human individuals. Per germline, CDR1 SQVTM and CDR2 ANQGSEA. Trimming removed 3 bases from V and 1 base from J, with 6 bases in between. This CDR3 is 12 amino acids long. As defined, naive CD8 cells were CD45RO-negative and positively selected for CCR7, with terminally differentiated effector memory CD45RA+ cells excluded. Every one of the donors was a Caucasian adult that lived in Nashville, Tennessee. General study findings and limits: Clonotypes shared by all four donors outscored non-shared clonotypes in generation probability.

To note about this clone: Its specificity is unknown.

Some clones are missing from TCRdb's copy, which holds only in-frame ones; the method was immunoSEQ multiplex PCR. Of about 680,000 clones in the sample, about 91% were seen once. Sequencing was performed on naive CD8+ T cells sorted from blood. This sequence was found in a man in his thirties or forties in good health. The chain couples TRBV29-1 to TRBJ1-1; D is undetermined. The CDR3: CSVEVGNTEAFF. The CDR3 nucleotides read TGCAGCGTTGAGGTGGGGAACACTGAAGCTTTCTTT.